The rows below give T cell receptor beta chains drawn from one sample of a study of cytomegalovirus exposure and HLA in healthy donors. Sequencing used immunoSEQ multiplex PCR; TCRdb keeps in-frame clones, though not all of them. The sample carries under 150,000 clones, about 76% recorded once. Sequencing was performed on PBMCs. Receptor source: a young woman in good health and CMV-seronegative. CDR3s include the opening cysteine and the closing phenylalanine or tryptophan. Each record gives: clone size, V gene, D gene, J gene, CDR3 protein, CDR3 DNA. The D gene is left open where the match is weak. Expanded clones get a size class; other rows say once, few or many, or leave the size out.

>few|TRBV5-1|.|TRBJ2-7
CASSLEAGFGYEQYF
TGCGCCAGCAGCTTAGAGGCTGGGTTCGGCTACGAGCAGTACTTC
>few|TRBV19|.|TRBJ2-4
CASRGASPKNIQYF
TGTGCCAGTAGAGGGGCCTCCCCGAAAAACATTCAGTACTTC
>once|TRBV6-5|.|TRBJ1-2
CASSYSMPGVEGYTF
TGTGCCAGCAGTTACTCGATGCCCGGGGTTGAAGGCTACACCTTC
>.|TRBV11-2|TRBD1|TRBJ2-1
CASSLGTGGEWRDEQFF
TGTGCCAGCAGCTTAGGAACAGGGGGCGAATGGCGGGATGAGCAGTTCTTC
>.|TRBV27|.|TRBJ2-4
CASSLSGGGGGRGIQYF
TGTGCCAGCAGTTTATCGGGGGGGGGAGGGGGTCGTGGCATTCAGTACTTC
>.|TRBV6-6|.|TRBJ2-3
CASRSTGFGDTQYF
TGTGCCAGCAGGAGTACAGGGTTTGGAGATACGCAGTATTTT
>.|TRBV11-2|.|TRBJ1-1
CASSLGGIMNTEAFF
TGTGCCAGCAGCTTAGGCGGGATTATGAACACTGAAGCTTTCTTT
>.|TRBV6-1|.|TRBJ2-1
CASSEVQGPYNEQFF
TGTGCCAGCAGTGAAGTGCAGGGGCCCTACAATGAGCAGTTCTTC
>.|TRBV9|TRBD1|TRBJ2-2
CASSVDRGGTGELFF
TGTGCCAGCAGCGTAGACAGGGGCGGCACCGGGGAGCTGTTTTTT
>.|TRBV6-1|.|TRBJ1-2
CASSELGRDYGYTF
TGTGCCAGCAGTGAATTAGGCAGGGACTATGGCTACACCTTC
>.|TRBV5-4|.|TRBJ2-1
CASSLARGSYNEQFF
TGTGCCAGCAGCTTGGCCCGGGGGTCATACAATGAGCAGTTCTTC
>.|TRBV6-1|.|TRBJ1-1
CASSALPTGRNTEAFF
TGTGCCAGCAGTGCCTTACCAACAGGGCGAAACACTGAAGCTTTCTTT
>.|TRBV11-2|TRBD2|TRBJ2-6
CASSFSGIRSSGANVLTF
TGTGCCAGCAGCTTTAGCGGGATCCGGAGCTCTGGGGCCAACGTCCTGACTTTC
>.|TRBV5-4|TRBD2|TRBJ2-1
CASSLNLAGGLNEQFF
TGTGCCAGCAGCTTAAATTTAGCGGGAGGGCTCAATGAGCAGTTCTTC
>.|TRBV5-1|TRBD2|TRBJ2-5
CASSLAGAMFQETQYF
TGCGCCAGCAGCTTAGCGGGAGCGATGTTCCAAGAGACCCAGTACTTC
>once|TRBV29-1|.|TRBJ1-1
CSVLTESTEAFF
TGCAGCGTTTTGACAGAGAGCACTGAAGCTTTCTTT
>.|TRBV7-2|TRBD1|TRBJ2-7
CASSLGTGQGEYEQYF
TGTGCCAGCAGCTTAGGAACGGGACAGGGGGAGTACGAGCAGTACTTC
>.|TRBV25-1|TRBD1|TRBJ1-1
CASSEFPVGQGAGTEAFF
TGTGCCAGCAGTGAATTCCCAGTCGGGCAGGGGGCAGGCACTGAAGCTTTCTTT
>.|TRBV7-9|.|TRBJ1-1
CSSSFRTEAFF
TGTTCCAGCAGCTTTCGGACTGAAGCTTTCTTT
>few|TRBV27|TRBD1|TRBJ1-2
CASSAEGAQGYTF
TGTGCCAGCAGCGCAGAGGGGGCGCAGGGCTACACCTTC
>.|TRBV6-4|.|TRBJ2-7
CASSDSIGYEQYF
TGTGCCAGCAGTGACTCGATCGGCTACGAGCAGTACTTC
>.|TRBV28|.|TRBJ2-1
CASSLRQRKYNEQFF
TGTGCCAGCAGTTTACGACAGAGAAAGTACAATGAGCAGTTCTTC
>.|TRBV5-4|TRBD1|TRBJ2-7
CASSYRQGQVEQYF
TGTGCCAGCAGCTACCGACAGGGGCAGGTCGAGCAGTACTTC
>.|TRBV9|TRBD1|TRBJ2-7
CASSVTGQGDEQYF
TGTGCCAGCAGCGTTACGGGACAGGGCGACGAGCAGTACTTC
>.|TRBV7-3|TRBD2|TRBJ2-3
CASSSDPGLAGGLAADTQYF
TGTGCCAGCAGCTCGGATCCGGGACTAGCGGGAGGGCTGGCGGCAGATACGCAGTATTTT
>.|TRBV5-4|TRBD2|TRBJ2-3
CASSPGLAGDFSTDTQYF
TGTGCCAGCAGTCCGGGACTAGCGGGAGACTTTAGCACAGATACGCAGTATTTT
>few|TRBV7-2|.|TRBJ2-1
CASSLAGLLYNEQFF
TGTGCCAGCAGCTTAGCGGGACTGTTATACAATGAGCAGTTCTTC
>.|TRBV28|.|TRBJ2-7
CASSLSQGHPYEQYF
TGTGCCAGCAGTTTAAGTCAGGGACACCCCTACGAGCAGTACTTC
>.|TRBV7-6|.|TRBJ2-2
CASSSLQGNTGELFF
TGTGCCAGCAGTTCCCTCCAGGGGAACACCGGGGAGCTGTTTTTT
>.|TRBV6-6|.|TRBJ2-5
CASHNPRAAPQETQYF
TGTGCCAGCCATAACCCGAGGGCTGCTCCTCAAGAGACCCAGTACTTC
>.|TRBV27|TRBD1|TRBJ2-2
CASSLLGGAGSGELFF
TGTGCCAGCAGTTTACTAGGGGGCGCCGGGTCCGGGGAGCTGTTTTTT
>.|TRBV7-9|TRBD2|TRBJ2-1
CASSLFLAGGYNEQFF
TGTGCCAGCAGCTTATTCTTAGCGGGGGGTTACAATGAGCAGTTCTTC
>.|TRBV20-1|.|TRBJ2-7
CSASVAPEQYF
TGCAGTGCTAGTGTGGCCCCCGAGCAGTACTTC
>once|TRBV7-9|TRBD1|TRBJ2-1
CASSLRTGTGDNEQFF
TGTGCCAGCAGTCTCAGAACCGGGACAGGGGATAATGAGCAGTTCTTC
>once|TRBV6-5|.|TRBJ2-3
CASSYQSPRTDTQYF
TGTGCCAGCAGTTACCAAAGCCCCCGCACAGATACGCAGTATTTT
>.|TRBV2|TRBD2|TRBJ2-3
CASSLPISGRADTQYF
TGTGCCAGCAGTCTCCCAATTAGCGGGAGGGCAGATACGCAGTATTTT
>.|TRBV7-9|.|TRBJ2-2
CASSLDTNTGELFF
TGTGCCAGCAGCTTAGACACGAACACCGGGGAGCTGTTTTTT
>.|TRBV7-2|TRBD2|TRBJ2-3
CASSPASGRPRDTQYF
TGTGCCAGCAGCCCGGCTAGCGGGAGGCCGAGAGATACGCAGTATTTT
>.|TRBV7-9|TRBD2|TRBJ2-1
CASSWRSGRAYNEQFF
TGTGCCAGCAGCTGGAGGTCGGGGAGGGCCTACAATGAGCAGTTCTTC
>.|TRBV11-2|.|TRBJ2-1
CASSTIRAYNEQFF
TGTGCCAGCAGTACGATACGGGCCTACAATGAGCAGTTCTTC
>.|TRBV18|TRBD1|TRBJ1-2
CASSPDRGYGYTF
TGTGCCAGCTCACCCGACAGGGGCTATGGCTACACCTTC
>.|TRBV18|TRBD1|TRBJ2-7
CASSPSNAGGGQYF
TGTGCCAGCTCGCCCTCAAACGCAGGGGGCGGGCAGTACTTC
>.|TRBV6-5|.|TRBJ2-2
CASTFTMAGELFF
TGTGCCAGCACTTTTACTATGGCGGGGGAGCTGTTTTTT
>.|TRBV9|TRBD2|TRBJ2-5
CASSVAWTGGNQETQYF
TGTGCCAGCAGCGTAGCATGGACGGGAGGCAACCAAGAGACCCAGTACTTC
>few|TRBV11-3|TRBD1|TRBJ2-1
CASSPDRGSYNEQFF
TGTGCCAGCAGCCCGGACAGGGGCTCGTACAATGAGCAGTTCTTC
>once|TRBV28|.|TRBJ2-3
CASSPGTGDTQYF
TGTGCCAGCAGCCCCGGGACTGGAGATACGCAGTATTTT
>.|TRBV15|TRBD1|TRBJ2-5
CATSRDGDRGLETQYF
TGTGCCACCAGCAGAGATGGGGACAGGGGGCTGGAGACCCAGTACTTC
>.|TRBV15|.|TRBJ1-4
CATSRPQAATNEKLFF
TGTGCCACCAGCAGGCCCCAAGCTGCAACTAATGAAAAACTGTTTTTT
>.|TRBV6-5|.|TRBJ1-2
CASSYSKGARLLF
TGTGCCAGCAGTTACTCTAAAGGAGCCCGTTTACTCTTC
>.|TRBV6-1|TRBD2|TRBJ2-3
CASSEFSGRPDTQYF
TGTGCCAGCAGTGAATTTAGCGGGAGGCCAGATACGCAGTATTTT
>.|TRBV6-5|.|TRBJ2-7
CASSYQGKYEQYF
TGTGCCAGCAGTTACCAGGGGAAGTACGAGCAGTACTTC
>.|TRBV11-3|TRBD2|TRBJ2-1
CASSLVGLAGKAGHNEQFF
TGTGCCAGCAGCTTAGTTGGCCTAGCGGGGAAGGCGGGGCACAATGAGCAGTTCTTC
>.|TRBV7-9|.|TRBJ2-3
CASSFQRQSGGGTDTQYF
TGTGCCAGCAGCTTCCAGAGACAATCCGGCGGGGGCACAGATACGCAGTATTTT
>.|TRBV18|TRBD1|TRBJ2-7
CASSSDQGATYEQYF
TGTGCCAGCTCATCCGATCAGGGGGCGACCTACGAGCAGTACTTC